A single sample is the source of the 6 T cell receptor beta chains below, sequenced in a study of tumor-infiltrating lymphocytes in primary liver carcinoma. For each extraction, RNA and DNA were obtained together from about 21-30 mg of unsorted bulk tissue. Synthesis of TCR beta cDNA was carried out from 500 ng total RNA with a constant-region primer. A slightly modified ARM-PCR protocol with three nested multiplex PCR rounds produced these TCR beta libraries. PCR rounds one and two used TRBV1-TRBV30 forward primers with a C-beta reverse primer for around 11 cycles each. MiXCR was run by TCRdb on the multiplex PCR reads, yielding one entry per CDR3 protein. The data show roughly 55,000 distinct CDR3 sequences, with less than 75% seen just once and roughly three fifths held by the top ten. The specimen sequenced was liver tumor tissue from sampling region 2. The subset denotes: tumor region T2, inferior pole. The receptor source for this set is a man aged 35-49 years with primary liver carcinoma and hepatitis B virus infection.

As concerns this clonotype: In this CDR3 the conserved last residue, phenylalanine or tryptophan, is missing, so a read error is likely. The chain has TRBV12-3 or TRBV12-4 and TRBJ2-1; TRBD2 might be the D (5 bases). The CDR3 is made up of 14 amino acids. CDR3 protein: CARSLETTYNEQFL. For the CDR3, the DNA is TGTGCCAGGAGTTTGGAGACTACTTACAATGAGCAGTTCCTC.

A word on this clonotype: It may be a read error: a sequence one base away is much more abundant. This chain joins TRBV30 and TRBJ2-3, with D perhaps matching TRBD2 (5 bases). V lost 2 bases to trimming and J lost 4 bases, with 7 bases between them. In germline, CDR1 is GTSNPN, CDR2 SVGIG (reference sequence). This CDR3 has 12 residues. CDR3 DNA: TGTGCCTGGAGTCTACTAGCAGATACGCAGTATTTT. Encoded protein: CAWSLLADTQYF.

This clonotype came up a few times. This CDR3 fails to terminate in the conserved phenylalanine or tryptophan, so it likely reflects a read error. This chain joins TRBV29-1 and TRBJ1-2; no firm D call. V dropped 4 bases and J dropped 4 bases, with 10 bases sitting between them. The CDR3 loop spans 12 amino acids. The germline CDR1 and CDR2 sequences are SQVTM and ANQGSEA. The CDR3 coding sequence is TGCAGCGTTGGTGGAAGCCCCTATGGCTACACCTCC. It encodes CSVGGSPYGYTS.

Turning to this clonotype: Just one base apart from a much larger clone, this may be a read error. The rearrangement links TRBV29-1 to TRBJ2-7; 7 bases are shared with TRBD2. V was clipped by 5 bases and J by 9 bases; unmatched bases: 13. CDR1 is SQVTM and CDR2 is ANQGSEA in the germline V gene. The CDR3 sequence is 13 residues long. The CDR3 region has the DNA TGCAGCGTTCAATCGAGGGGAGGGCGCGGGCAGTACTTC. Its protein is CSVQSRGGRGQYF.

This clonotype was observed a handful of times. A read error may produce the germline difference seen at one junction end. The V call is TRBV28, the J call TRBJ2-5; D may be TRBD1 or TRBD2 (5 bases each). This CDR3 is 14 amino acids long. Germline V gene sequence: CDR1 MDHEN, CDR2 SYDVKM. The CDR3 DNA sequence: TGTGTCAGCACCTTGAGGGGCGGACAAGAGACCCAGTACTTC. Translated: CVSTLRGGQETQYF.

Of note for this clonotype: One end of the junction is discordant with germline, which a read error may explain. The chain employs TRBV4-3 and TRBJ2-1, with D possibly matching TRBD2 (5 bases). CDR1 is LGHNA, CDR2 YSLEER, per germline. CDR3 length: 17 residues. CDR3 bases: TGCGCCAGCAGCCAGGACCTAGCAGGAGCTTCCTACAATGGGCAGTTCTTC. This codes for CASSQDLAGASYNGQFF.